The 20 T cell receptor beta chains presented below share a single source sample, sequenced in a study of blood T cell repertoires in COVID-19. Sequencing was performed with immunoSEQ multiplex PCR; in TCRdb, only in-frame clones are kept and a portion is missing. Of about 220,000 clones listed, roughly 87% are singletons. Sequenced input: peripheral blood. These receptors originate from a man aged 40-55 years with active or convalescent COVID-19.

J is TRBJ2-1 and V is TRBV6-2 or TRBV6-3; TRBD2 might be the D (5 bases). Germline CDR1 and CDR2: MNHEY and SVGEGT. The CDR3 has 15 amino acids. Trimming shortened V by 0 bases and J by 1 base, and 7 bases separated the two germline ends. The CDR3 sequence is CASSYSRGSYNEQFF. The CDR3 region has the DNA TGTGCCAGCAGTTACTCGCGAGGGTCCTACAATGAGCAGTTCTTC.

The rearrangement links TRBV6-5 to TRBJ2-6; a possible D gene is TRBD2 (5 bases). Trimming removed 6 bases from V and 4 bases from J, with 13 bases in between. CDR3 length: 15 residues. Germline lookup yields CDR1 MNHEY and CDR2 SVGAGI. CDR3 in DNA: TGTGCCAGCAGGCCAGGCTCGGGAGGGGCCAACGTCCTGACTTTC. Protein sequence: CASRPGSGGANVLTF.

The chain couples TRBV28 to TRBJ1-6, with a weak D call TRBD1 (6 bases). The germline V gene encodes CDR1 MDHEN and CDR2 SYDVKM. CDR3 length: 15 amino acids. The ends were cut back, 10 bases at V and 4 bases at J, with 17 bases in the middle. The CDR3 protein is CAIGQLLTYNSPLHF. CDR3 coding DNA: TGTGCCATCGGACAGTTACTCACGTATAATTCACCCCTCCACTTT. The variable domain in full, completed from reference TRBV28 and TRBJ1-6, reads DVKVTQSSRYLVKRTGEKVFLECVQDMDHENMFWYRQDPGLGLRLIYFSYDVKMKEKGDIPEGYSVSREKKERFSLILESASTNQTSMYLCAIGQLLTYNSPLHFGNGTRLTVT.

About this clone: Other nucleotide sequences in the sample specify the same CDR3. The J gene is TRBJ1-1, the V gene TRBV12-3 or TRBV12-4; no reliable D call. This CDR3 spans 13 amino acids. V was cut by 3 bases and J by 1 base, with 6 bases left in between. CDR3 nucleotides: TGTGCCAGCAGTTTCCCAGGGAACACTGAAGCTTTCTTT. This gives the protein CASSFPGNTEAFF.

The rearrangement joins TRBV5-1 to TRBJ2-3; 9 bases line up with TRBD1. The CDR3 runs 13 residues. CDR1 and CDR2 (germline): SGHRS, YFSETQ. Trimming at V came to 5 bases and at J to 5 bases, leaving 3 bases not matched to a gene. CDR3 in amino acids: CASSPTGGDTQYF. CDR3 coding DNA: TGCGCCAGCAGTCCGACAGGGGGAGATACGCAGTATTTT.

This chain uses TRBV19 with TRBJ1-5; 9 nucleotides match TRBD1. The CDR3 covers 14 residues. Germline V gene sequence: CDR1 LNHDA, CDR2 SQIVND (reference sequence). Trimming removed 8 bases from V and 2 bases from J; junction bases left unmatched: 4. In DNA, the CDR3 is TGTGCCAGTTTCAGGACAGGGGGCAATCAGCCCCAGCATTTT. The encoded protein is CASFRTGGNQPQHF.

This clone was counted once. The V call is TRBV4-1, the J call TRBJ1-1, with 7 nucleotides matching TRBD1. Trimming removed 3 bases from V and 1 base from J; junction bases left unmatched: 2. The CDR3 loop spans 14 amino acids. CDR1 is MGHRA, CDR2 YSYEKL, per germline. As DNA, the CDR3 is TGCGCCAGCAGCCATGCAGGGGGGAACACTGAAGCTTTCTTT. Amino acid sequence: CASSHAGGNTEAFF.

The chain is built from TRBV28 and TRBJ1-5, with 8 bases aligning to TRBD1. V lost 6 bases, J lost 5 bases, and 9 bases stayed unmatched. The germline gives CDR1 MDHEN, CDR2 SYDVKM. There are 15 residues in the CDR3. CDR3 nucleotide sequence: TGTGCCAGCAGGGGGTACGGACAGGGCTATCAGCCCCAGCATTTT. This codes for CASRGYGQGYQPQHF.

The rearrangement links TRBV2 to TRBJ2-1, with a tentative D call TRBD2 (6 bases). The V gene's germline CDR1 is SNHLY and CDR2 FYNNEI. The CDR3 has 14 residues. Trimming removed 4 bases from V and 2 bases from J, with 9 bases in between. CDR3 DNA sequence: TGTGCCAGCAGTGGGTGGACTACCTACAATGAGCAGTTCTTC. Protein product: CASSGWTTYNEQFF.

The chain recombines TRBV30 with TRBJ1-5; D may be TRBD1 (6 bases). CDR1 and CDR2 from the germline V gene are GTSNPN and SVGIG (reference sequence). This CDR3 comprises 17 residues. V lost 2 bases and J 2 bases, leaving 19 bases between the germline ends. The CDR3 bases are TGTGCCTGGAGTACTCCCCTCAAACAGGGAGGCAATCAGCCCCAGCATTTT. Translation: CAWSTPLKQGGNQPQHF.

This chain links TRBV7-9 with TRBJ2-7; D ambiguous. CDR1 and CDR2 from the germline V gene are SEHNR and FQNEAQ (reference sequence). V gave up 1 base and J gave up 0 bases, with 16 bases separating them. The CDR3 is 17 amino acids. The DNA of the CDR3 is TGTGCCAGCAGCTTAGATGGCGGATACCGGAGCTCCTACGAGCAGTACTTC. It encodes CASSLDGGYRSSYEQYF.

The CDR3 here is CASTKTSETDTQYF. In DNA form, the CDR3 reads TGTGCCAGCACAAAGACTAGCGAAACAGATACGCAGTATTTT. The chain joins TRBV2 to TRBJ2-3, with 8 bases that match TRBD2. This CDR3 region has 14 residues. After removal of 7 bases from V and 3 bases from J, the junction contained 6 bases not matched to a gene. Germline lookup yields CDR1 SNHLY and CDR2 FYNNEI. Filled out from reference TRBV2 and TRBJ2-3, the complete variable domain reads EPEVTQTPSHQVTQMGQEVILRCVPISNHLYFYWYRQILGQKVEFLVSFYNNEISEKSEIFDDQFSVERPDGSNFTLKIRSTKLEDSAMYFCASTKTSETDTQYFGPGTRLTVL.

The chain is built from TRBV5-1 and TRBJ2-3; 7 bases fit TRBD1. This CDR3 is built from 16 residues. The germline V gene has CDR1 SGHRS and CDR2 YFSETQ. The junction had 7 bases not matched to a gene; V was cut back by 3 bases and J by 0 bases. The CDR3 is CASSSTGSASTDTQYF. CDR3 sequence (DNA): TGCGCCAGCAGCTCGACAGGGTCCGCTAGCACAGATACGCAGTATTTT.

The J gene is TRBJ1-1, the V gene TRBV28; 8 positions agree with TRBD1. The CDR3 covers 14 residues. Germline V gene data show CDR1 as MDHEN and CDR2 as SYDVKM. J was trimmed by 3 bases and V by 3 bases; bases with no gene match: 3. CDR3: CASSFPRGHTEAFF. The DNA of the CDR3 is TGTGCCAGCAGTTTCCCCAGGGGGCACACTGAAGCTTTCTTT. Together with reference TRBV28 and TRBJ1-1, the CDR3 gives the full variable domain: DVKVTQSSRYLVKRTGEKVFLECVQDMDHENMFWYRQDPGLGLRLIYFSYDVKMKEKGDIPEGYSVSREKKERFSLILESASTNQTSMYLCASSFPRGHTEAFFGQGTRLTVV.

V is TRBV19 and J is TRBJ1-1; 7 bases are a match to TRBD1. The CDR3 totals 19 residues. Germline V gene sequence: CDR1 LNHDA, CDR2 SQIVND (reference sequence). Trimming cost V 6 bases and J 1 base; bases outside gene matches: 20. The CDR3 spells CASRVTGAVTVRANTEAFF. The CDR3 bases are TGTGCCAGTAGGGTTACAGGGGCAGTAACCGTCCGGGCGAACACTGAAGCTTTCTTT.

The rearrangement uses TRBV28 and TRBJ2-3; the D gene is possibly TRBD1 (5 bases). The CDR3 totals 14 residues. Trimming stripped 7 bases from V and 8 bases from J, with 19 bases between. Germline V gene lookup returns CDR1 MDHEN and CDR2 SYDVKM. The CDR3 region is CASIPVGAISTQYF. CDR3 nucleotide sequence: TGTGCCAGCATCCCCGTAGGGGCTATCTCTACGCAGTATTTT.

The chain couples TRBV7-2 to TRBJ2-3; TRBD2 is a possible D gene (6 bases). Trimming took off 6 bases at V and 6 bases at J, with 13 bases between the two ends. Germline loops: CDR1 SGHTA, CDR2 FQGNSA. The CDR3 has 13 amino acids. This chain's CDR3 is CASRLNRGDTQYF. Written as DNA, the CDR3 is TGTGCCAGCAGACTTAATCGGGGGGATACGCAGTATTTT.

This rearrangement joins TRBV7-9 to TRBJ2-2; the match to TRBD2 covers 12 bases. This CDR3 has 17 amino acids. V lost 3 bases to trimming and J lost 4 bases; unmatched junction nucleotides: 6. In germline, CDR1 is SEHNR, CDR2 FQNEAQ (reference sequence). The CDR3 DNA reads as TGTGCCAGCAGCTTTTTCAGGACTAGCGGGATCACCGGGGAGCTGTTTTTT. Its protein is CASSFFRTSGITGELFF.

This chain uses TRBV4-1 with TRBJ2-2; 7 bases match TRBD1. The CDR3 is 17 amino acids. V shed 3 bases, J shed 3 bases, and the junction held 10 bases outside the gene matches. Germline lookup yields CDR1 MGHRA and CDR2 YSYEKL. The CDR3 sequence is CASSQNEGALDTGELFF. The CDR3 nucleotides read TGCGCCAGCAGCCAGAATGAGGGGGCGCTGGACACCGGGGAGCTGTTTTTT.

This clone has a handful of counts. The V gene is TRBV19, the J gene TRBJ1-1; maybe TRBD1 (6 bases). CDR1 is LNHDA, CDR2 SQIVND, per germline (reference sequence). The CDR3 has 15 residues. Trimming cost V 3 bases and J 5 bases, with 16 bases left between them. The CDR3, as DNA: TGTGCCAGTAGTATGGGGGCCTTGGGTTGGACTGAAGCTTTCTTT. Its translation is CASSMGALGWTEAFF. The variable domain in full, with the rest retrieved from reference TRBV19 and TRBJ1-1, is DGGITQSPKYLFRKEGQNVTLSCEQNLNHDAMYWYRQDPGQGLRLIYYSQIVNDFQKGDIAEGYSVSREKKESFPLTVTSAQKNPTAFYLCASSMGALGWTEAFFGQGTRLTVV.